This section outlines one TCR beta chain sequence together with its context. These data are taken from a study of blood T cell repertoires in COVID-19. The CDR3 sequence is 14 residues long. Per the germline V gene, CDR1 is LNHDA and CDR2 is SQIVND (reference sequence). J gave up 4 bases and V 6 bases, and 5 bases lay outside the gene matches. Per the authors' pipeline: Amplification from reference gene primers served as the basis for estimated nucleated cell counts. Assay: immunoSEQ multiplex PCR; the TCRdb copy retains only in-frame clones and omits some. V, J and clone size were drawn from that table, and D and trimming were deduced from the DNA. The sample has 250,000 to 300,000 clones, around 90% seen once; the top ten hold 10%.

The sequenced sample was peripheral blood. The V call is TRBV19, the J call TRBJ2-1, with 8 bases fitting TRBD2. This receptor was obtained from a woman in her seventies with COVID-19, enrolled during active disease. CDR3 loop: CASSGSGGYNEQFF. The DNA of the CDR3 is TGTGCCAGTAGCGGGAGCGGGGGTTACAATGAGCAGTTCTTC.